The sequence of this T cell receptor beta chain was determined in a study of T cell responses to AZD1222 COVID-19 vaccine listed by TCRdb under 2021. In the study overall: AZD1222 recipients given second doses at about 4 weeks or at about 12 weeks were pooled, since spike-specific TCR depth and breadth were not found to differ between the two schedules. Trial participants were enrolled by age into 18-55, 56-69 and 70-plus year subgroups, with 148, 28 and 57 TCR-sequenced participants respectively. A total of 233 trial participants underwent TCR sequencing, of whom around 200 received two doses of AZD1222 and some 26 received two doses of the MenACWY control vaccine. Here is what the overall study found, with its caveats: Only six AZD1222 recipients were SARS-CoV-2 seropositive at baseline, limiting conclusions about previously exposed vaccinees. Most participants were white British and females outnumbered males, and the authors suggested that clonal diversity may have been underestimated. The whole spike protein was spanned by vaccine-associated CD4 TCRs, and dominant responses were seen in regions 160-218 and 743-854. The 56-69-year group was small, and its depth increase did not reach significance, likely because of low power. No day 14 peak-response samples were available, so repertoires were characterized only after the peak T cell response. A significant rise in spike-specific TCR breadth and depth was observed after two AZD1222 doses relative to day 0 and relative to MenACWY recipients. Nearly half of unique spike-specific TCRs reportedly recognized epitopes outside regions mutated in the B.1.351 and B.1.1.7 variants.

The germline V gene (reference sequence) supplies CDR1 DFQATT and CDR2 SNEGSKA. Its CDR3 holds 13 amino acids, cysteine through phenylalanine. CDR3 DNA is the only sequence kept; it has 39 bases, read in frame from the first base. Trimming takes 3 bases from V and 5 bases from J, and the germline ends sit 13 bases apart. The time point label on this specimen signifies: baseline before first vaccination. The vaccinee samples were drawn from two UK trials, COV001 and COV002, one of which was a single-blind randomized controlled phase 2/3 trial testing AZD1222 (ChAdOx1 nCoV-19) in healthy adults. For TCRbeta chain sequencing, PBMC samples from trial participants were taken at day 0 and at day 28 after the second dose. A note on this clone: This receptor's antigen is unknown. Base qualities are not recorded, but no much larger clone differs from it by a single base.

The CDR3 regions of human TCRbeta chains were analyzed by immunosequencing. Under the source paper's analysis protocol: TCRs in the repertoires were compared against a reference library of SARS-CoV-2-specific TCRs that had been generated with the MIRA antigen-specificity platform. Breadth was defined as the fraction of unique TCRs that were SARS-CoV-2-associated, and depth was defined as the fraction of total T cells that were SARS-CoV-2-associated. Using the MIRA data, every spike-specific TCR was mapped to the spike region that the TCR reacted to and assigned to either a CD4 or a CD8 class. Log10-transformed breadth and depth values were compared by one-way ANOVA with Sidak's multiple comparisons tests. TCRdb's version of the immuneACCESS table is confined to in-frame rearrangements and falls short of the full clone set. An unresolved V gene accounts for under half of the shortfall where checked; the remainder is of unknown origin. D and trimming come from the DNA, and the V and J calls and clone size come from that table. In this sample the table shows 120,000 or so clones, approximately 92% of which occur a single time. The top ten hold under 1.2% of the sample.

This sample comprised peripheral blood, obtained on day 0 of AZD1222 vaccination. The sequence was collected from an adult in good health. Recombination linked TRBV20-1 to TRBJ1-2; the D gene identity is not certain. The nucleotide sequence reads as follows: TGCAGTGCTAGTGGCCCGGAAAGGTATGGCTACACCTTC. It specifies CSASGPERYGYTF.